This T cell receptor beta chain was profiled in a study of T-cell reconstitution after alpha-beta-depleted transplantation in children. Study-wide results and limits: Approximately two months post-transplant, alpha-beta T cells reportedly originated from several hundred expanded graft clones. For some patients, TCRbeta diversity was high at day 60 because of recipient T cells and thymic progenitors that survived. Among T cells one year after transplant, newly produced cells accounted for most counts and diversity.

A TCRbeta library incorporating unique molecular identifiers was prepared. TCRdb used MiXCR to reprocess the PCR reads, holding one entry per CDR3 protein. This table has about 580,000 distinct CDR3 sequences, about 23% appearing once. Of note for this clonotype: The antigen remains unidentified.

This CDR3 contains 13 residues. Trimming cost V 8 bases and J 5 bases; bases outside gene matches: 3. This sample comprised PBMCs, mostly from graft donor cells, obtained 360 days after TCRalphabeta/CD19-depleted stem cell transplant. The source is a boy less than two years old who had a stem cell transplant for acute myeloid leukemia, so the T cells may come from the graft donor. J is TRBJ2-2 and V is TRBV12-3 or TRBV12-4, with 9 positions matching TRBD1. In DNA, the CDR3 is TGTGCCAGCTGGGACAGGGAGACCGGGGAGCTGTTTTTT. Translating it yields CASWDRETGELFF.